One and the same sample provided the 23 T cell receptor beta chains below, sequenced in a study of cytomegalovirus exposure and HLA in healthy donors. Profiled with immunoSEQ multiplex PCR; TCRdb holds only in-frame clones, not every one. Among fewer than 300,000 clones listed, around 89% were seen once. The sample comprised PBMCs. The receptors come from a woman between 18 and 29 years old in good health and CMV-seronegative.

This chain links TRBV27 with TRBJ1-2; the match to TRBD1 covers 8 bases. V gave up 4 bases and J gave up 4 bases; unmatched junction bases: 2. The CDR3 consists of 13 residues. Germline assignment: CDR1 MNHEY and CDR2 SMNVEV (reference sequence). The CDR3 nucleotides read TGTGCCAGCAGTTCCGGACAGGGCTATGGCTACACCTTC. It codes for CASSSGQGYGYTF.

This chain links TRBV2 with TRBJ1-4; D uncertain. The CDR3 runs to 13 residues. Germline CDR1 and CDR2: SNHLY and FYNNEI. V lost 6 bases to trimming and J lost 0 bases, with 5 bases between them. The CDR3: CASRTATNEKLFF. CDR3 coding DNA: TGTGCCAGCAGAACAGCAACTAATGAAAAACTGTTTTTT.

This clone was seen a few times. J is TRBJ2-7 and V is TRBV7-6; D might be TRBD2 (6 bases). Trimming shortened V by 4 bases and J by 7 bases, and 17 bases separated the two germline ends. The CDR3 runs 14 residues. In germline, CDR1 is SGHVS, CDR2 FNYEAQ. The CDR3 region has the DNA TGTGCCAGCAGCTCCCGTCCCGGGACTGGTGAGCAGTACTTC. It codes for CASSSRPGTGEQYF.

In DNA form, the CDR3 reads TGTGCCTGGGGACAGCCAAATTCACCCCTCCACTTT. As protein: CAWGQPNSPLHF. This chain uses TRBV30 with TRBJ1-6; D is perhaps TRBD1 (6 bases). CDR1 is GTSNPN, CDR2 SVGIG, per germline (reference sequence). The CDR3 runs to 12 residues. Between the trimmed V and J ends, which lost 5 bases and 7 bases, there was a span of 9 bases.

V and J are TRBV10-1 and TRBJ1-3; D remains unclear. With 3 bases removed from V and 4 bases from J, the gap between germline ends came to 4 bases. Germline CDR1 and CDR2: WNHNN and SYGVQD (reference sequence). The CDR3 consists of 12 residues. The CDR3 region has the DNA TGCGCCAGCAGTGAATCGGGAAACACCATATATTTT. It codes for CASSESGNTIYF.

The chain joins TRBV19 to TRBJ2-1; D remains unclear. Trimming removed 7 bases at V and 10 bases at J, with 20 bases between. In germline, CDR1 is LNHDA, CDR2 SQIVND (reference sequence). This CDR3 has 14 residues. The CDR3 protein is CASTPSAALGEQFF. The CDR3 bases are TGTGCCAGTACCCCTTCGGCGGCCCTCGGAGAGCAGTTCTTC.

This sequence joins TRBV28 and TRBJ2-3, with 12 bases that match TRBD2. The V gene's germline CDR1 is MDHEN and CDR2 SYDVKM. This CDR3 region has 18 residues. The V gene end was trimmed by 5 bases and the J gene end by 1 base; junction bases not matched to a gene: 10. DNA for the CDR3: TGTGCCAGCAGTGCGCTAGCGGGAGGGCCCTTAGGCACAGATACGCAGTATTTT. This sequence encodes CASSALAGGPLGTDTQYF.

V usage is TRBV29-1 and J usage is TRBJ2-3; 8 bases align to TRBD1. The length of the CDR3 is 19 residues. Germline V lookup: CDR1 SQVTM, CDR2 ANQGSEA. The ends lost 0 bases at V and 0 bases at J; junction bases unmatched: 14. The CDR3 here is CSVEDLSPDRATSTDTQYF. CDR3 DNA sequence: TGCAGCGTTGAAGATTTAAGCCCGGACAGGGCAACTAGCACAGATACGCAGTATTTT.

The chain combines TRBV6-5 with TRBJ1-3, with D hard to call. There are 15 residues in the CDR3. V was cut by 0 bases and J by 0 bases, with 6 bases left in between. Germline V lookup: CDR1 MNHEY, CDR2 SVGAGI. The CDR3 spells CASSYSGSSGNTIYF. CDR3 in DNA: TGTGCCAGCAGTTACTCTGGGAGCTCTGGAAACACCATATATTTT.

The chain carries TRBV27 and TRBJ2-7; D might be TRBD2 (5 bases). The germline V and J ends were trimmed by 2 bases and 1 base, with 12 bases remaining between them. Germline V gene lookup returns CDR1 MNHEY and CDR2 SMNVEV (reference sequence). The CDR3 loop spans 15 amino acids. The CDR3 bases are TGTGCCAGCAGTTTAACAGCCCCGGGGTCCTACGAGCAGTACTTC. It codes for CASSLTAPGSYEQYF.

The chain employs TRBV27 and TRBJ2-7; 8 bases fit TRBD1. The CDR3 is 15 residues long. V dropped 2 bases and J dropped 2; count of bases not matched to a gene: 5. Germline V gene sequence: CDR1 MNHEY, CDR2 SMNVEV (reference sequence). CDR3 in amino acids: CASSLTSGQAYEQYF. The DNA for the CDR3 is TGTGCCAGCAGTTTAACCTCGGGACAGGCCTACGAGCAGTACTTC.

This chain joins TRBV30 and TRBJ2-4; D is possibly TRBD2 (6 bases). This CDR3 contains 16 residues. Germline values: CDR1 GTSNPN, CDR2 SVGIG (reference sequence). The germline V and J ends were trimmed by 5 bases and 6 bases, with 23 bases remaining between them. The CDR3 sequence is CAWSVERSSAGNIQYF. The DNA of the CDR3 is TGTGCCTGGTCGGTCGAGAGGAGCTCAGCGGGAAACATTCAGTACTTC. Combining the CDR3 with reference TRBV30 and TRBJ2-4 gives the whole variable domain SQTIHQWPATLVQPVGSPLSLECTVEGTSNPNLYWYRQAAGRGLQLLFYSVGIGQISSEVPQNLSASRPQDRQFILSSKKLLLSDSGFYLCAWSVERSSAGNIQYFGAGTRLSVL.

The chain combines TRBV7-8 with TRBJ1-4; D gene unclear. In germline, CDR1 is SGHVS, CDR2 FQNEAQ. The CDR3 totals 13 residues. Trimming took 5 bases from V and 9 from J, leaving 13 bases between them. CDR3 sequence reads: CASSPLQSQKLFF. CDR3 nucleotides: TGTGCCAGCAGCCCTCTGCAGTCTCAAAAACTGTTTTTT.

This clone was seen only a few times. The rearrangement joins TRBV5-6 to TRBJ2-7; 10 bases map to TRBD1. The CDR3 extends over 13 amino acids. Looked up from germline, CDR1 is SGHDT and CDR2 is YYEEEE. V lost 3 bases, J lost 3 bases, and 0 bases stayed unmatched. The DNA of the CDR3 is TGTGCCAGCAGCTGGGACAGGGGCTACGAGCAGTACTTC. Residues: CASSWDRGYEQYF.

The J gene is TRBJ1-3, the V gene TRBV28; 7 bases agree with TRBD1. With 7 bases clipped from V and 0 bases from J, the junction kept 9 bases outside the gene matches. The germline gives CDR1 MDHEN, CDR2 SYDVKM. The CDR3 has 16 residues. CDR3 sequence (DNA): TGTGCCAGCAAGACGACAGGGCCCCTCTCTGGAAACACCATATATTTT. Encoded protein: CASKTTGPLSGNTIYF.

The chain has TRBV29-1 and TRBJ1-2; unclear D gene. The CDR3 is 16 amino acids. Per germline, CDR1 SQVTM and CDR2 ANQGSEA. Trimming removed 0 bases at V and 5 bases at J, with 19 bases between. CDR3 nucleotides: TGCAGCGTTGAAGAATTGGGAGAGAAAAAGGGATATGGCTACACCTTC. Its protein is CSVEELGEKKGYGYTF.

In its sample, this clone was seen a few times. The chain uses TRBV5-4 and TRBJ1-6; D unclear. The CDR3 runs 16 residues. The ends were cut back, 4 bases at V and 4 bases at J, with 15 bases in the middle. The germline V gene encodes CDR1 SGHNT and CDR2 YYREEE (reference sequence). The CDR3 DNA reads TGTGCCAGCAGCAAGTACAGTAGGTCTTATAATTCACCCCTCCACTTT. Its translation: CASSKYSRSYNSPLHF.

This clone has only one observation. The chain uses TRBV9 and TRBJ2-1, with TRBD2 matching over 8 bases. CDR1 is SGDLS and CDR2 is YYNGEE in the germline V gene. This CDR3 has 15 residues. The ends lost 4 bases at V and 3 bases at J; junction bases unmatched: 6. CDR3 coding DNA: TGTGCCAGCAGCACAACTAGCGGTCTCTACAATGAGCAGTTCTTC. Translation gives CASSTTSGLYNEQFF.

J is TRBJ2-7 and V is TRBV10-3; the D is unclear. Trimming cost V 3 bases and J 5 bases, with 11 bases left between them. In germline, CDR1 is ENHRY, CDR2 SYGVKD. CDR3 length: 13 residues. In DNA, the CDR3 is TGTGCCATCAGTGAACTGATATCCAACGAGCAGTACTTC. As protein: CAISELISNEQYF.

This clone was counted once. This rearrangement joins TRBV7-6 to TRBJ2-7; D is unresolved. V was cut by 0 bases and J by 3 bases, with 9 bases left in between. From germline, CDR1 is SGHVS and CDR2 FNYEAQ. The CDR3 runs to 14 residues. Here the CDR3 DNA reads TGTGCCAGCAGCTTAGCACGTTCAGGCTACGAGCAGTACTTC. The encoded protein is CASSLARSGYEQYF.

The V gene is TRBV5-1, the J gene TRBJ2-3; D is possibly TRBD1 (6 bases). The CDR3 is 14 amino acids. The V gene's germline CDR1 is SGHRS and CDR2 YFSETQ. Trimming removed 2 bases at V and 5 bases at J, with 12 bases between. CDR3 sequence (DNA): TGCGCCAGCAGCTTTGGCCAGGGGCGAGATACGCAGTATTTT. Residues: CASSFGQGRDTQYF.

In DNA form, the CDR3 reads TGTGCCAGCAGCTTAGGAACGGGTCGGGGGGGGTATGGCTACACCTTC. Residues: CASSLGTGRGGYGYTF. This rearrangement joins TRBV7-2 to TRBJ1-2; D possibly corresponds to TRBD1 (5 bases). There are 16 residues in the CDR3. The ends were cut back, 1 base at V and 5 bases at J, with 17 bases in the middle. Germline V CDR1 and CDR2: SGHTA, FQGNSA.

CDR3 loop: CASTRAGTGLYEQYF. The CDR3 DNA reads as TGTGCCAGCACCAGAGCCGGGACAGGGCTCTACGAGCAGTACTTC. The chain joins TRBV28 to TRBJ2-7; 9 bases are shared with TRBD1. The germline gives CDR1 MDHEN, CDR2 SYDVKM. J gave up 3 bases and V 7 bases, and 10 bases lay outside the gene matches. The CDR3 totals 15 residues.